Following are 21 T cell receptor beta chains from one sample sequenced in a study of T cell clonality in common variable immunodeficiency. Data came from immunoSEQ multiplex PCR; TCRdb stores just in-frame clones and leaves some out. The sample presents tens of thousands of clones, none singletons. Source material: peripheral blood mononuclear cells. The receptors stem from a person between 18 and 70 years old in good health.

This clone was seen ten or more times. CDR3: CASSLITGSTDTQYF. The sequenced CDR3 bases are TGCGCCAGCAGCTTAATCACGGGTAGCACAGATACG. This chain joins TRBV5-1 and TRBJ2-3; D not certain. The read is 3 residues too short to cover the CDR3 end, so that end is filled in from the germline J gene. This CDR3 spans 15 amino acids. Trimming cost V 2 bases and J 0 bases, with 10 bases left between them. The germline V gene encodes CDR1 SGHRS and CDR2 YFSETQ.

This clone was seen many times. The read comes to an end 3 residues before the CDR3 does, leaving the germline J gene to fill in the end. The V gene is TRBV7-9, the J gene TRBJ2-2; a weak D match, TRBD1 (6 bases). Germline V lookup: CDR1 SEHNR, CDR2 FQNEAQ (reference sequence). This CDR3 comprises 15 residues. Trimming removed 5 bases at V and 5 bases at J, with 15 bases between. The CDR3 reads CASSHDAGETGELFF. The covered CDR3 bases are TGTGCCAGCAGCCACGACGCAGGGGAAACCGGGGAG.

As to this clone: The read terminates 3 residues ahead of where the CDR3 ends, so the germline J gene completes it. The chain links TRBV11-3 to TRBJ1-1; D remains ambiguous. The CDR3 totals 12 residues. Germline V gene data show CDR1 as SGHNT and CDR2 as YENEEA. The CDR3 sequence: CASSLAGEKAFF. CDR3 bases read: TGTGCCAGCAGCCTTGCGGGAGAGAAA.

This clone was seen many times. The observed sequence ends 3 residues before the CDR3 terminus, with the missing tail filled in from the germline J gene. The chain recombines TRBV18 with TRBJ2-3; the D gene is possibly TRBD2 (6 bases). This CDR3 has 17 residues. Germline V gene sequence: CDR1 KGHSH, CDR2 LQKENI. Between the trimmed V and J ends, which lost 4 bases and 0 bases, there was a span of 17 bases. Partial CDR3 DNA: TGTGCCAGCTCACGAGGGCGGGATTCTTTTAGCACAGATACG. This sequence encodes CASSRGRDSFSTDT. The entire CDR3 protein is CASSRGRDSFSTDTQYF.

This clone has at least ten counts. The missing CDR3 end, 3 residues past where the read stops, is filled in from the germline J gene. The rearrangement joins TRBV20-1 to TRBJ2-7, with 9 bases fitting TRBD1. The CDR3 consists of 15 residues. CDR1 and CDR2 (germline): DFQATT, SNEGSKA (reference sequence). The J segment lost 6 bases and the V segment lost 4 bases, leaving 13 bases of the junction unmatched. Incomplete CDR3 DNA: TGCAGTGCTAATGTTTATAGGACAGGGGAGGGCGAG. Translated, it gives CSANVYRTGEGE. The entire CDR3 is CSANVYRTGEGEQYF.

This clone was picked up many times. Read coverage stops 3 residues before the CDR3 terminus; the germline J gene supplies the remainder. The V and J genes are TRBV3-1 (or the pseudogene TRBV3-2) and TRBJ2-2; 9 positions match TRBD2. Per germline, CDR1 LGHDT and CDR2 YNNKEL (reference sequence). This CDR3 region has 14 residues. Unmatched junction bases numbered 4, after V lost 2 bases and J lost 9 bases. The part of the CDR3 DNA that was read is TGTGCCAGCAGCCAACCTTCTAGCGGGAGGGAG. Its translation: CASSQPSSGRE. The whole CDR3 is CASSQPSSGRELFF.

This clone was counted ten times or more. The CDR3 goes on 3 residues after the read ends, and that part is filled in from the germline J gene. This chain uses TRBV7-3 with TRBJ2-3, with D possibly being TRBD2 (5 bases). This CDR3 has 15 residues. Deletions cut 0 bases from V and 2 bases from J, with 9 bases between. CDR1 is SGHTA, CDR2 FQGTGA, per germline. CDR3 bases read: TGTGCCAGCAGCTTAACAGCGGTCCTCACAGATACG. It is translated as CASSLTAVLTDT. The CDR3 as a whole reads CASSLTAVLTDTQYF.

The table lists this clone with many counts. The covered CDR3 bases are TGCGCCAGCAGCTTGGTGGGGACAGGGATTAATGAAAAA. Its translation: CASSLVGTGINEK. The whole CDR3 reads CASSLVGTGINEKLFF. This chain joins TRBV5-1 and TRBJ1-4; 9 bases agree with TRBD1. The read comes to an end 3 residues before the CDR3 does, leaving the germline J gene to fill in the end. Germline V gene sequence: CDR1 SGHRS, CDR2 YFSETQ. This CDR3 region has 16 residues. V lost 0 bases, J lost 4 bases, and 4 bases stayed unmatched. Full variable domain (remainder filled in from reference TRBV5-1 and TRBJ1-4): KAGVTQTPRYLIKTRGQQVTLSCSPISGHRSVSWYQQTPGQGLQFLFEYFSETQRNKGNFPGRFSGRQFSNSRSEMNVSTLELGDSALYLCASSLVGTGINEKLFFGSGTQLSVL.

Ten or more counts support this clone. The CDR3 bases that were read are TGTGCCAGCAGCCAAGTTGGATGGCGGGAGAACGGTGAG. Protein sequence: CASSQVGWRENGE. From start to end, the CDR3 is CASSQVGWRENGEQFF. V is TRBV4-2 and J is TRBJ2-1; 7 bases fit TRBD2. From the germline J gene comes the end of the CDR3, since the read stops 3 residues before it. This CDR3 has 16 residues. The junction had 12 bases not matched to a gene; V was cut back by 1 base and J by 9 bases. CDR1 LGHNA and CDR2 YNFKEQ come from the germline V gene.

Many counts were recorded for this clone. CDR3 protein: CAISTENQPQHF. The sequenced CDR3 bases are TGTGCCATCAGTACAGAGAATCAGCCC. The chain has TRBV10-3 and TRBJ1-5, with no clear D. The read gets to within 3 residues of the CDR3 end, and the germline J gene fills in the rest. CDR3 length equals 12 residues. The germline gives CDR1 ENHRY, CDR2 SYGVKD. Trimming removed 5 bases from V and 4 bases from J, with 6 bases in between.

There are many counts of this clone. The CDR3 goes on 3 residues after the read ends, and that part is filled in from the germline J gene. This sample includes further DNA sequences coding for the same CDR3. The chain links TRBV29-1 to TRBJ1-2; 7 nucleotides align to TRBD1. CDR3 length equals 13 residues. In germline, CDR1 is SQVTM, CDR2 ANQGSEA. V lost 6 bases to trimming and J lost 4 bases; unmatched junction nucleotides: 8. The CDR3 sequence is CSVPNRGLYGYTF. The DNA read from the CDR3 is TGCAGCGTACCGAACAGGGGCCTCTATGGC.

This clone was recorded at least ten times. The CDR3 extends 3 residues past the end of the read, so its final part is completed from the germline J gene. The chain links TRBV5-6 to TRBJ1-2; TRBD1 aligns across 12 bases. This CDR3 has 15 amino acids. The germline gives CDR1 SGHDT, CDR2 YYEEEE. The junction had 4 bases not matched to a gene; V was cut back by 1 base and J by 6 bases. The CDR3 is CASSLMGQGAHGYTF. CDR3 DNA (partial): TGTGCCAGCAGCTTGATGGGACAGGGGGCACATGGC.

This clone has a handful of counts. The read falls 3 residues short of the CDR3 end, and the missing part is taken from the germline J gene. The rearrangement joins TRBV18 to TRBJ1-2, with D perhaps matching TRBD1 (5 bases). The CDR3 is 15 amino acids. Germline CDR1 reads KGHSH; CDR2 reads LQKENI. The CDR3 DNA, read in part, is TGTGCCAGCTCACCACCCGGGACTGGGTACAATGAC. It codes for CASSPPGTGYND. The CDR3 in full is CASSPPGTGYNDYTF.

This clone came up a few times. The read ends 3 residues early relative to the CDR3; the germline J gene fills the gap. The V and J genes are TRBV6-1 and TRBJ2-2, with D possibly matching TRBD2 (5 bases). Germline CDR1 and CDR2: MNHNS and SASEGT. The CDR3 is 16 residues long. Trimming took 1 base from V and 0 from J, leaving 9 bases between them. CDR3 DNA (partial): TGTGCCAGCAGTGAAGATAGCGCAACGAACACCGGGGAG. Its translation is CASSEDSATNTGE. The whole CDR3 region reads CASSEDSATNTGELFF.

This clone was seen repeatedly, ten times or more. The read is 3 residues too short to cover the CDR3 end, so that end is filled in from the germline J gene. This chain uses TRBV6-1 with TRBJ1-2, with D possibly TRBD1 on 5 matching bases. Trimming left V 1 base short and J 4 bases short, with 10 bases between. The CDR3 extends over 14 amino acids. The V gene's germline CDR1 is MNHNS and CDR2 SASEGT. CDR3 DNA, as far as it was read: TGTGCCAGCAGTGAAGGGGGCAGAGTCTATGGC. It codes for CASSEGGRVYG. The whole CDR3 protein is CASSEGGRVYGYTF.

This clone was observed at least ten times. The read comes to an end 3 residues before the CDR3 does, leaving the germline J gene to fill in the end. The chain is built from TRBV2 and TRBJ2-7; weak D call: TRBD1 (6 bases). The CDR3 extends over 14 amino acids. CDR1 SNHLY and CDR2 FYNNEI come from the germline V gene. V was pared by 4 bases and J by 5 bases, with 15 bases between. Partial CDR3 DNA: TGTGCCAGCAGTGCCTCACAGGGTTCCAACGAG. It encodes CASSASQGSNE. The entire CDR3 reads CASSASQGSNEQYF.

This clone was detected ten times or more. The read ends 3 residues before the CDR3 terminus; that terminus is restored from the germline J gene. This chain joins TRBV2 and TRBJ1-3; 7 bases are shared with TRBD1. There are 13 residues in the CDR3. The J segment lost 8 bases and the V segment lost 5 bases, leaving 6 bases of the junction unmatched. Germline V gene data show CDR1 as SNHLY and CDR2 as FYNNEI. The CDR3 here is CASSRDSDYTIYF. The CDR3 DNA, read in part, is TGTGCCAGCAGTAGGGACAGCGACTACACC.

This clone came up many times. Sequencing ends 3 residues short of the CDR3 end; the germline J gene provides the rest. The chain recombines TRBV4-1 with TRBJ1-2; tentatively, D is TRBD1 (6 bases). CDR1 and CDR2 (germline): MGHRA, YSYEKL. V was pared by 3 bases and J by 2 bases, with 13 bases between. The CDR3 has 15 amino acids. The CDR3 sequence is CASSQVAGANYGYTF. The DNA read from the CDR3 is TGCGCCAGCAGCCAGGTCGCAGGGGCGAACTATGGC.

This clone was counted ten times or more. The read ends 3 residues before the CDR3 terminus; that terminus is restored from the germline J gene. The V and J genes are TRBV10-3 and TRBJ2-7; 7 bases match TRBD2. The junction had 7 bases not matched to a gene; V was cut back by 6 bases and J by 2 bases. The CDR3 runs 14 residues. The germline CDR1 and CDR2 sequences are ENHRY and SYGVKD. Partial CDR3 DNA: TGTGCCATCAGCGTAGCGGGTTTAACCTACGAG. It codes for CAISVAGLTYE. The full CDR3 reads CAISVAGLTYEQYF.

At least ten counts were recorded for this clone. Read coverage stops 3 residues before the CDR3 terminus; the germline J gene supplies the remainder. The genes are TRBV20-1 and TRBJ2-1, with 10 bases fitting TRBD2. Germline V gives CDR1 DFQATT, CDR2 SNEGSKA (reference sequence). The CDR3 has 16 amino acids. The V gene end was trimmed by 3 bases and the J gene end by 1 base; junction bases not matched to a gene: 6. The CDR3 spells CSASPTSGISYNEQFF. The sequenced CDR3 bases are TGCAGTGCTAGTCCAACTAGCGGGATTTCCTACAATGAG.

This clone was seen many times. Relative to the germline gene, one junction end is altered; a read error may explain this. The read ends 3 residues shy of where the CDR3 ends; the end is completed using the germline J gene. The V gene is TRBV4-2, the J gene TRBJ2-3; a weak D match, TRBD2 (6 bases). Germline CDR1 is LGHNA and CDR2 is YNFKEQ. The CDR3 is 16 residues long. CDR3 sequence reads: CASSQDFLTSPDTQYF. The CDR3 bases that were read are TGCGCCAGCAGCCAAGATTTTTTGACTAGTCCAGATACG.